Sequencing of this TCR beta chain was carried out in a study of CD8+ T cells in alopecia areata. Alopecia areata patients had lesional scalp punch biopsies and peripheral blood taken from them. Sorted populations comprised CD4+ and CD8+ T cells obtained from PBMCs. V lost 5 bases, J lost 7 bases, and 3 bases stayed unmatched. The CDR3 length is 11 residues. Per the germline V gene, CDR1 is SGHNT and CDR2 is YYREEE (reference sequence). The sequencing template was cDNA reverse transcribed from extracted RNA. Clones were read by immunoSEQ multiplex PCR, and TCRdb kept only the in-frame ones, dropping some. The table records about 250,000 clones, under 70% of them present only once.

This receptor was obtained from a human donor with alopecia areata. The material sequenced was CD4+ T cells sorted from blood, taken at week 0. The V and J genes are TRBV5-4 and TRBJ2-7; TRBD1 matches 7 bases. The CDR3 spells CASSATGEQYF. The DNA for the CDR3 is TGTGCCAGCAGTGCGACAGGGGAGCAGTACTTC. The full variable domain, rest sourced from reference TRBV5-4 and TRBJ2-7, is ETGVTQSPTHLIKTRGQQVTLRCSSQSGHNTVSWYQQALGQGPQFIFQYYREEENGRGNFPPRFSGLQFPNYSSELNVNALELDDSALYLCASSATGEQYFGPGTRLTVT.